This TCR beta chain was identified during a study of T cell responses to AZD1222 COVID-19 vaccine. This CDR3 spans 16 amino acids. With 0 bases clipped from V and 6 bases from J, the junction kept 8 bases outside the gene matches. CDR1 is LGHNA and CDR2 is YSLEER in the germline V gene. This clone was detected a few times. Repertoires were generated with immunoSEQ multiplex PCR, while TCRdb's copy carries only in-frame clones and drops some. The sample records about 110,000 clones, approximately 86% being singletons. The clonotype was recovered from an adult in good health. The chain employs TRBV4-3 and TRBJ1-2, with 9 bases lining up with TRBD1. The specimen comprised peripheral blood, sampled on day 0 of MenACWY control vaccination. CDR3 amino acids: CASSQDPWTGANGYTF. CDR3 bases: TGCGCCAGCAGCCAAGACCCCTGGACAGGGGCCAATGGCTACACCTTC.